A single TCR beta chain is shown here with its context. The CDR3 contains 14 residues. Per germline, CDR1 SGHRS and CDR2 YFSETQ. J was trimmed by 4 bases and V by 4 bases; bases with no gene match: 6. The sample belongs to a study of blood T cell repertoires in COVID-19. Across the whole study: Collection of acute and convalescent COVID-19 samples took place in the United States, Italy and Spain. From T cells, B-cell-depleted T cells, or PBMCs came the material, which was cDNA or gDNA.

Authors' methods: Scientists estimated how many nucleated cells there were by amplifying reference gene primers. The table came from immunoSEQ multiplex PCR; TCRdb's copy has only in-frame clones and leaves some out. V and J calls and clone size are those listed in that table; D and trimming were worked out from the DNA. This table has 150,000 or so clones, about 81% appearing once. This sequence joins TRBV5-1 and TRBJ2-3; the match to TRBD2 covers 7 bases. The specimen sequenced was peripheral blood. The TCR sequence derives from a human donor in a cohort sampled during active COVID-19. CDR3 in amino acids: CASSPGLVSDTQYF. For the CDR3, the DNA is TGCGCCAGCAGCCCCGGACTAGTCTCAGATACGCAGTATTTT.